Reported below is one T cell receptor (beta chain). The antigen is unknown. The sample is drawn from a study of PD-1 blockade in classical Hodgkin lymphoma. The protocol was immunoSEQ multiplex PCR, while the TCRdb copy is restricted to in-frame clones and leaves out a portion. The sample carries 30,000 to 35,000 clones, roughly 82% recorded once. Study-wide results and limits: Patients with a complete response exhibited baseline diversity comparable to newly diagnosed patients. Newly diagnosed patients had baseline TCR diversity that was reportedly lower than that of healthy donors. Repertoire differences have undefined causes, possibly disease activity or prior therapy.

Germline loops: CDR1 SGHRS, CDR2 YFSETQ. V was pared by 0 bases and J by 8 bases, with 14 bases between. The CDR3 sequence is 15 residues long. Each patient experienced a relapse that followed autologous stem cell transplantation, and brentuximab vedotin exposure varied. This chain links TRBV5-1 with TRBJ1-4, with TRBD1 as a possible D gene (5 bases). The sample in question was peripheral blood mononuclear cells (PBMCs), obtained at baseline. The sequence was obtained from a human donor with classical Hodgkin lymphoma. Written as DNA, the CDR3 is TGCGCCAGCAGCTTGGTGCAGGGAGAGGGCGAAAAACTGTTTTTT. Its translation is CASSLVQGEGEKLFF. Using reference TRBV5-1 and TRBJ1-4 for the parts outside the CDR3, the full variable domain is KAGVTQTPRYLIKTRGQQVTLSCSPISGHRSVSWYQQTPGQGLQFLFEYFSETQRNKGNFPGRFSGRQFSNSRSEMNVSTLELGDSALYLCASSLVQGEGEKLFFGSGTQLSVL.